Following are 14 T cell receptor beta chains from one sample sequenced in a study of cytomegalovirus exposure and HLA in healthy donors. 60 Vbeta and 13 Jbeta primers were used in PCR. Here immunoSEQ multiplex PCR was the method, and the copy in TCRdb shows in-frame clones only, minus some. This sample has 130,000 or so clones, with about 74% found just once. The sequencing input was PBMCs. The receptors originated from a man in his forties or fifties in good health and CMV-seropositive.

CDR3 loop: CASFLGGAINEQFF. CDR3 sequence (DNA): TGTGCCAGTTTCCTCGGGGGGGCCATCAATGAGCAGTTCTTC. J is TRBJ2-1 and V is TRBV28, with 8 bases that match TRBD2. The CDR3 has 14 residues. The V gene end was trimmed by 9 bases and the J gene end by 6 bases; junction bases not matched to a gene: 10. Looked up from germline, CDR1 is MDHEN and CDR2 is SYDVKM. The whole variable domain, remainder taken from reference TRBV28 and TRBJ2-1, is DVKVTQSSRYLVKRTGEKVFLECVQDMDHENMFWYRQDPGLGLRLIYFSYDVKMKEKGDIPEGYSVSREKKERFSLILESASTNQTSMYLCASFLGGAINEQFFGPGTRLTVL.

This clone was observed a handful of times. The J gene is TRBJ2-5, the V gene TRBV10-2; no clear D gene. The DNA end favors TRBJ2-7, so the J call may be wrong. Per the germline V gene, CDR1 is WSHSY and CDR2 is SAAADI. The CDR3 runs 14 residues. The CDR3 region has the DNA TGCGCCAGCAGTGAATTTAGCACTCTTGGCGAGCAGTACTTC. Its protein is CASSEFSTLGEQYF.

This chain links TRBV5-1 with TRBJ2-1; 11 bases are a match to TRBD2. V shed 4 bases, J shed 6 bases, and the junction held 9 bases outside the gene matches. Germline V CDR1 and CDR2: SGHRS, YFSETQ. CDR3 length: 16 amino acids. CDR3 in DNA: TGCGCCAGCAGCCAAATAGCGGGGGGGGTATCCAATGAGCAGTTCTTC. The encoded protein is CASSQIAGGVSNEQFF.

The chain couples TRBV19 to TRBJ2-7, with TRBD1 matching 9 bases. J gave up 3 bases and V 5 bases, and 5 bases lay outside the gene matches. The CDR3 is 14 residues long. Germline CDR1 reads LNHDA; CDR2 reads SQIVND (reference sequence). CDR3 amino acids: CASSPRDRVYEQYF. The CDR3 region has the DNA TGTGCCAGTAGTCCCCGGGACAGGGTCTACGAGCAGTACTTC.

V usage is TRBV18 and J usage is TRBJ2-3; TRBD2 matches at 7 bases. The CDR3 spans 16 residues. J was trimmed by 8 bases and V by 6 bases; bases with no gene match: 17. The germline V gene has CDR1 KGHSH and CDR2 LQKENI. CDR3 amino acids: CASSDSESGIRGTQYF. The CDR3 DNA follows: TGTGCCAGCTCCGACTCGGAGAGCGGGATTCGGGGTACGCAGTATTTT. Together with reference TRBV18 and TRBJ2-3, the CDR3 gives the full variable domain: NAGVMQNPRHLVRRRGQEARLRCSPMKGHSHVYWYRQLPEEGLKFMVYLQKENIIDESGMPKERFSAEFPKEGPSILRIQQVVRGDSAAYFCASSDSESGIRGTQYFGPGTRLTVL.

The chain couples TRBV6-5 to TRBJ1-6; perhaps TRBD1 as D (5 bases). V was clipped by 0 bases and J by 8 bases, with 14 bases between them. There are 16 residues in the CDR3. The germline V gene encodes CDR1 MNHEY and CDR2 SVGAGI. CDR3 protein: CASSYSSTGGYSPLHF. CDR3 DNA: TGTGCCAGCAGTTACTCGTCGACCGGGGGGTATTCACCCCTCCACTTT.

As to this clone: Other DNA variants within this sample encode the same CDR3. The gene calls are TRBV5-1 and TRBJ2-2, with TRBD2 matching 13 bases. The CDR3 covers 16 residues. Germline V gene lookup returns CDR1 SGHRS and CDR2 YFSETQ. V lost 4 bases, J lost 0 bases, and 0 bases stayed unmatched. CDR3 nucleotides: TGCGCCAGCAGCGGGACTAGCGGGACGAACACCGGGGAGCTGTTTTTT. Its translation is CASSGTSGTNTGELFF.

The CDR3 sequence is CASSSQDRALQETQYF. The DNA of the CDR3 is TGTGCCAGCAGCTCCCAGGACAGGGCCTTACAAGAGACCCAGTACTTC. The chain has TRBV7-6 and TRBJ2-5; 8 nucleotides agree with TRBD1. V trimming: 4 bases; J trimming: 2 bases; junction bases outside the gene matches: 9. CDR3 length: 16 residues. Looked up from germline, CDR1 is SGHVS and CDR2 is FNYEAQ.

For the CDR3, the DNA is TGTGCCAGCTCGATCAGGGCTGGGGCCAACGTCCTGACTTTC. Its protein product is CASSIRAGANVLTF. The genes are TRBV11-2 and TRBJ2-6; perhaps TRBD1 as D (5 bases). The CDR3 sequence is 14 residues long. Germline V gene lookup returns CDR1 SGHAT and CDR2 FQNNGV. The V gene lost 8 bases and the J gene lost 2 bases, with 10 bases spanning the gap.

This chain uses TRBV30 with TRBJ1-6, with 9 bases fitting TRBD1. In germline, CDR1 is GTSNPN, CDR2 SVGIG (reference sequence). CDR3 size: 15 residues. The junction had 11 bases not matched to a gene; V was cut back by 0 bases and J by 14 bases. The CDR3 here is CAWSVGVGQGTSLHF. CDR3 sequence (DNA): TGTGCCTGGAGTGTAGGAGTTGGACAGGGGACCTCCCTCCACTTT.

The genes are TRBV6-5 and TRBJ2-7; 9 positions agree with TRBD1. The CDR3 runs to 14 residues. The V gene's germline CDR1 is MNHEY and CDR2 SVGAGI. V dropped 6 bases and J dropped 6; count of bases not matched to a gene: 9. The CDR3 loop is CASSDPGQGGEQYF. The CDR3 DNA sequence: TGTGCCAGCAGCGATCCGGGACAGGGTGGCGAGCAGTACTTC.

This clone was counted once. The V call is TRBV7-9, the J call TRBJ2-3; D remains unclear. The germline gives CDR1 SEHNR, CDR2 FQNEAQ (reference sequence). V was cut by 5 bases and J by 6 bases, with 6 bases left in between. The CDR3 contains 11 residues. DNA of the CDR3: TGTGCCAGCAGCAACGGTGATACGCAGTATTTT. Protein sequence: CASSNGDTQYF.

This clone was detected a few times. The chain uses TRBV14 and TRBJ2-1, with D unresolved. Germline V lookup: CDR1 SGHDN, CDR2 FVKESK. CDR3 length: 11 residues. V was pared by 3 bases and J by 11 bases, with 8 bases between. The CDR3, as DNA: TGTGCCAGCAGCCAGGAGCCGAAGCAGTTCTTC. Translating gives CASSQEPKQFF.

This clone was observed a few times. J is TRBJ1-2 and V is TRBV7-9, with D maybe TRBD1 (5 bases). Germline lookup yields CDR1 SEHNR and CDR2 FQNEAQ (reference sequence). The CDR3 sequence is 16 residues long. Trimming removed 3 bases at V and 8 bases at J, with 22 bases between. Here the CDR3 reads CASSLVQVEGAGGYTF. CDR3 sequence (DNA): TGTGCCAGCAGCTTGGTACAAGTGGAAGGGGCGGGAGGCTACACCTTC.